This record looks at one TCR beta chain sequence and its context. The target antigen is unknown. Some clones are missing from TCRdb's copy, which holds only in-frame ones; the method was immunoSEQ multiplex PCR. The repertoire consists of 160,000 or so clones, with about 90% occurring once and the leading ten covering over 4.5%. These data come from a study of T cell responses to AZD1222 COVID-19 vaccine. Broader study findings: Most donors were white British, females outnumbered males, and clonal diversity was possibly underestimated. Of the AZD1222 recipients, only five to seven were seropositive at baseline.

This CDR3 comprises 14 residues. J was trimmed by 5 bases and V by 4 bases; bases with no gene match: 8. CDR1 and CDR2 (germline): SGHRS, YFSETQ. Sequenced material: peripheral blood, taken on day 0 of AZD1222 vaccination. The origin of this receptor is an adult in good health. The genes are TRBV5-1 and TRBJ1-1; TRBD1 matches 7 bases. CDR3 in amino acids: CASSPVQGRTEAFF. CDR3 coding DNA: TGCGCCAGCAGCCCAGTACAGGGGAGGACTGAAGCTTTCTTT.